This T cell receptor beta chain is from a study of CD4+ T cells in melanoma. Study-level points and caveats: Neoantigen-specific CD4+ T cells in melanoma reportedly had diverse differentiation states. CD8+ T cell, macrophage and B cell function reportedly correlated with neoantigen-specific CD4+ T cells.

Repertoires were generated with immunoSEQ multiplex PCR, while TCRdb's copy carries only in-frame clones and drops some. Recorded for this sample: around 100 clones. CDR1 is MDHEN and CDR2 is SYDVKM in the germline V gene. Trimming shortened V by 3 bases and J by 6 bases, and 6 bases separated the two germline ends. The CDR3 totals 12 residues. Notes on this clone: Its antigen is not identified.

The chain employs TRBV28 and TRBJ1-5; D is uncertain. Sequenced material: a T cell line or clone, from whole sample or a sorted T cell fraction (not recorded which). This clonotype was obtained from a human donor with melanoma. Some clones in this sample may be carry-over from other donors' samples. The CDR3 DNA is TGTGCCAGCAGTTTGGAGACTCAGCCCCAGCATTTT. It encodes CASSLETQPQHF.